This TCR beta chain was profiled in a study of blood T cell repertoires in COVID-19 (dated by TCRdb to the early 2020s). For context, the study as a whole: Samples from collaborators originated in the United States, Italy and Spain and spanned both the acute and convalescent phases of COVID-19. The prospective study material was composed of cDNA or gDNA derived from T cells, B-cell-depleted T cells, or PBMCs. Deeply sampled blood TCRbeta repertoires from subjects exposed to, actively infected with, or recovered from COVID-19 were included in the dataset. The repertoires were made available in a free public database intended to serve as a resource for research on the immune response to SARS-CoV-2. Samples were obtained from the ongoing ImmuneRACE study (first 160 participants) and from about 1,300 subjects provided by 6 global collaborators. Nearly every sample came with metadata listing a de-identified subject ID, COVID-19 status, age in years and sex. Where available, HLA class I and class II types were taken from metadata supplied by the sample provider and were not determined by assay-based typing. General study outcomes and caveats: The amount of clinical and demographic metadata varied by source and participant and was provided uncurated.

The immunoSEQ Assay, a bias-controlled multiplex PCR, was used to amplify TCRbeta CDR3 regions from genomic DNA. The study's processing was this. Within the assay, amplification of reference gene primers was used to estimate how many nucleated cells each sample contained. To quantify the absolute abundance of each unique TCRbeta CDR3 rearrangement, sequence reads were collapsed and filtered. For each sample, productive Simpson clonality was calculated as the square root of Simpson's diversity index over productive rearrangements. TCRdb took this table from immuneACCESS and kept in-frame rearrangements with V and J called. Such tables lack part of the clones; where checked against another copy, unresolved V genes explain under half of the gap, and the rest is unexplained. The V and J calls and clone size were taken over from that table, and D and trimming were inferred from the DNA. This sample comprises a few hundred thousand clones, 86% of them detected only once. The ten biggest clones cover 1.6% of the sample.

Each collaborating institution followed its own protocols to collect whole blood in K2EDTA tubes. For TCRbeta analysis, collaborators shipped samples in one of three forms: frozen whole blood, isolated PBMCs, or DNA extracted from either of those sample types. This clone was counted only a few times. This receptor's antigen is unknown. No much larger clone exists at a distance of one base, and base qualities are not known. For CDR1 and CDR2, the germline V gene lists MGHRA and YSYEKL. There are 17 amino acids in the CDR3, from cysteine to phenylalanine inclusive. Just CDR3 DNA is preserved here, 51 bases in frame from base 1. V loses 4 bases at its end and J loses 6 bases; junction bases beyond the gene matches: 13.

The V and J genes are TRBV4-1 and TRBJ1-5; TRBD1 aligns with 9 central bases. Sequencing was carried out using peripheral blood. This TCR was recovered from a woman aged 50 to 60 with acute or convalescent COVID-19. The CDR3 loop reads CASSPTTGGGGSQPQHF. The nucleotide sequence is TGCGCCAGCAGCCCCACTACAGGGGGCGGGGGGAGTCAGCCCCAGCATTTT.